A single TCR beta chain is shown here with its context. Method: immunoSEQ multiplex PCR; TCRdb's copy keeps in-frame clones and lacks some. The sample carries some 490,000 clones, approximately 91% recorded once. These data originate in a study of blood T cell repertoires in COVID-19. Overall study: Acute-phase and convalescent COVID-19 samples originated in the United States, Italy and Spain.

Participants were aged about 18 to 89 years from approximately 25 US areas. Clinical history reported by participants formed the basis on which cohorts were assigned. The study counted Cohort 3 donors as recovered given two negative PCRs, clearance, or symptom resolution. Sequencing input: PBMCs or T cells enriched from blood (not recorded which). This sequence originates from a woman aged 60-70 years who had recovered from COVID-19.

The CDR3 protein is CASSLSGYWLGEKLFF. Written as DNA, the CDR3 is TGTGCCAGCAGCTTGTCGGGGTACTGGCTGGGGGAAAAACTGTTTTTT. The chain joins TRBV7-2 to TRBJ1-4; D call uncertain. Germline V gives CDR1 SGHTA, CDR2 FQGNSA. This CDR3 has 16 amino acids. Trimming left V 3 bases short and J 8 bases short, with 19 bases between.